This entry concerns a single TCR beta chain. Its target is unknown. All donors came from Russia, were Caucasian and healthy, and spanned ages about 6 to 100. Extraction of total RNA produced a minimum of 5.5 micrograms from each sample. The germline gives CDR1 SGHDT, CDR2 YYEEEE. V was shortened by 1 base and J by 4 bases, with 8 bases between the two germline ends. The CDR3 length is 13 residues. These data originate in a study of blood T cells in healthy people across ages. General observations from the study: The authors considered diversity estimates from one million T cells to be underestimates.

Primers used in a second PCR of about 6 to 12 cycles were a sample-barcoded 5' primer and a J-beta primer mix. TCRdb redid the calling of the 5' RACE reads with MiXCR, one entry per CDR3 protein. The repertoire consists of roughly 680,000 distinct CDR3 sequences, with 21% occurring once and the leading ten covering roughly 3.4%. The receptor's source is a man aged 65-85 years in good health. The chain couples TRBV5-6 to TRBJ2-5; D is undetermined. Material for sequencing was blood. In DNA, the CDR3 is TGTGCCAGCAGCTTGATACAGCCAGAGACCCAGTACTTC. It translates to CASSLIQPETQYF.